The present T cell receptor (beta chain) was sequenced within a study of T cells after yellow fever vaccination. Between the trimmed V and J ends, which lost 0 bases and 6 bases, there was a span of 13 bases. Germline V CDR1 and CDR2: SGHRS, YFSETQ. CDR3 size: 14 residues. This clonotype came up a few times. As yet, its antigen is unknown. TCRdb redid the calling of the 5' RACE reads with MiXCR, one entry per CDR3 protein. The data hold nearly 550,000 distinct CDR3 sequences, with 19% observed a single time. Overall study results and limits: In post-booster samples, most primary-vaccination clones reappeared (about 95% CD4, 88% CD8).

The chain joins TRBV5-1 to TRBJ2-7; no clear D. Sequencing was performed on PBMCs, taken 15 days after the yellow fever booster vaccination. This TCR was sampled from a man aged 25-45 years who received the YFV17D yellow fever vaccine. The CDR3 region is CASSLESDVGEQYF. Here the CDR3 DNA reads TGCGCCAGCAGCTTGGAGTCTGATGTGGGCGAGCAGTACTTC.